These 26 T cell receptor beta chains were all obtained from the same sample, sequenced in a study of T-cell memory formation after mild COVID-19 (dated by TCRdb to the early 2020s). Library preparation used 5' RACE. Reads for this sample came from an Illumina NovaSeq 6000. TCRdb reworked the public reads: Q25 trimming with fastp, MiXCR clone assembly, productive beta chains retained. CDR3 protein sequences are deduplicated, and each keeps its most common genes and DNA. The sample table lists approximately 290,000 distinct CDR3 sequences, approximately 19% of them with a count of one. Clones ranked in the top ten supply under 25% of the sample. The sequenced material came from PBMCs or a T cell subset sorted from them (not recorded which). The receptors were sampled from a man aged 18 to 29 who had mild COVID-19 (a few samples of this study predate the infection). The sample titles of this study are shuffled in the database, so cell type and time point are left out; the donor was told from shared clones.

The genes are TRBV5-1 and TRBJ2-1; 11 bases map to TRBD2. Germline V gene sequence: CDR1 SGHRS, CDR2 YFSETQ. With V trimmed by 7 bases and J by 8 bases, 8 bases remained unmatched. This CDR3 has 14 residues. The CDR3 DNA reads as TGCGCCAGCGGCATAGCGGGGGGGCCGTATGAGCAGTTCTTC. Protein sequence: CASGIAGGPYEQFF.

The V call is TRBV9, the J call TRBJ2-5; D may match TRBD1 or TRBD2 (5 bases each). In germline, CDR1 is SGDLS, CDR2 YYNGEE. Deletions cut 0 bases from V and 1 base from J, with 7 bases between. The CDR3 is 14 amino acids. The CDR3 DNA follows: TGTGCCAGCAGCGTAGACGGGACCCAAGAGACCCAGTACTTC. This codes for CASSVDGTQETQYF.

This clonotype has more than one count but fewer than ten. The rearrangement uses TRBV5-1 and TRBJ2-5; D might be TRBD2 (6 bases). This CDR3 has 13 residues. V was trimmed by 4 bases and J by 5 bases, leaving 12 bases between them. Germline lookup yields CDR1 SGHRS and CDR2 YFSETQ. In DNA form, the CDR3 reads TGCGCCAGCAGCGGGGGGACGAGGGAGACCCAGTACTTC. This gives the protein CASSGGTRETQYF.

The chain combines TRBV7-8 with TRBJ2-3, with TRBD2 matching 13 bases. Germline lookup yields CDR1 SGHVS and CDR2 FQNEAQ. CDR3 length: 16 residues. V shed 0 bases, J shed 7 bases, and the junction held 4 bases outside the gene matches. In DNA, the CDR3 is TGTGCCAGCAGCTTAGCCCCGGGACTAGCGGGACATACGCAGTATTTT. Its protein product is CASSLAPGLAGHTQYF. Full variable domain (outside the CDR3, taken from reference TRBV7-8 and TRBJ2-3): GAGVSQSPRYKVAKRGQDVALRCDPISGHVSLFWYQQALGQGPEFLTYFQNEAQLDKSGLPSDRFFAERPEGSVSTLKIQRTQQEDSAVYLCASSLAPGLAGHTQYFGPGTRLTVL.

V and J are TRBV5-1 and TRBJ2-1; D unresolved. CDR1 and CDR2 (germline): SGHRS, YFSETQ. The CDR3 has 12 amino acids. V was cut by 4 bases and J by 10 bases, with 12 bases left in between. The CDR3: CASSPRTEEQFF. The CDR3 DNA reads TGCGCCAGCAGCCCCAGGACGGAAGAGCAGTTCTTC.

The chain combines TRBV7-9 with TRBJ2-3; 9 bases line up with TRBD2. J lost 7 bases, V lost 5 bases, and 10 bases had no gene match. Germline V gene sequence: CDR1 SEHNR, CDR2 FQNEAQ (reference sequence). The CDR3 length is 15 residues. This chain's CDR3 is CASSLLGTSIHTQYF. Written as DNA, the CDR3 is TGTGCCAGCAGCCTCCTCGGGACTAGCATACATACGCAGTATTTT.

The chain combines TRBV4-3 with TRBJ2-2; D gene ambiguous. V was trimmed by 0 bases and J by 6 bases, leaving 14 bases between them. Germline V CDR1 and CDR2: LGHNA, YSLEER. The CDR3 consists of 16 residues. The CDR3 reads CASSQEGVGGAGELFF. In nucleotides, the CDR3 is TGCGCCAGCAGCCAAGAAGGCGTCGGTGGGGCCGGGGAGCTGTTTTTT.

The J gene is TRBJ1-5, the V gene TRBV12-3 or TRBV12-4, with D unclear. V was clipped by 5 bases and J by 7 bases, with 18 bases between them. The CDR3 length is 15 residues. Here the CDR3 DNA reads TGTGCCAGCAGTCCCCCCGGAGGGCGAGAGCAGCCCCAGCATTTT. This gives the protein CASSPPGGREQPQHF.

The CDR3 sequence: CASSEFRGRTEAFF. In nucleotides, the CDR3 is TGCGCCAGCAGTGAGTTCAGGGGTCGAACTGAAGCTTTCTTT. The V and J genes are TRBV10-2 and TRBJ1-1; a possible D gene is TRBD1 (6 bases). CDR1 and CDR2 from the germline V gene are WSHSY and SAAADI. V gave up 1 base and J gave up 5 bases, with 11 bases separating them. The CDR3 loop spans 14 amino acids.

The chain links TRBV27 to TRBJ2-3; 10 nucleotides match TRBD1. The V segment lost 0 bases and the J segment 8 bases; nucleotides outside the gene matches: 2. The length of the CDR3 is 14 residues. CDR1 is MNHEY, CDR2 SMNVEV, per germline (reference sequence). This CDR3 is CASSLSTGGGTQYF. In nucleotides, the CDR3 is TGTGCCAGCAGTTTATCGACAGGGGGCGGTACGCAGTATTTT.

In this sample, this clonotype turned up many times. The chain joins TRBV4-3 to TRBJ2-7; perhaps TRBD1 as D (6 bases). Germline-derived CDR1 and CDR2 are LGHNA and YSLEER. V lost 0 bases, J lost 3 bases, and 12 bases lay in between. There are 15 residues in the CDR3. The CDR3 DNA follows: TGCGCCAGCAGCCAAGATGGGGGACATCACTACGAGCAGTACGTC. Translated, it gives CASSQDGGHHYEQYV.

This clonotype was detected a few times. The J gene is TRBJ1-2, the V gene TRBV7-9; D unclear. Trimming took 5 bases from V and 1 from J, leaving 2 bases between them. Germline assignment: CDR1 SEHNR and CDR2 FQNEAQ (reference sequence). This CDR3 region has 11 residues. The CDR3 loop is CASSVNYGYTF. The CDR3 bases are TGTGCCAGCAGCGTTAACTATGGCTACACCTTC.

The V and J genes are TRBV4-1 and TRBJ2-1; 7 bases match TRBD1. Trimming at V came to 6 bases and at J to 1 base, leaving 9 bases not matched to a gene. The germline V gene encodes CDR1 MGHRA and CDR2 YSYEKL. The CDR3 has 16 residues. CDR3 region: CASRGVQGSSYNEQFF. In DNA form, the CDR3 reads TGCGCCAGCAGGGGGGTACAGGGGAGTTCCTACAATGAGCAGTTCTTC.

The chain combines TRBV3-1 with TRBJ1-6, with D uncertain. V was pared by 6 bases and J by 14 bases, with 17 bases between. The CDR3 runs 13 residues. Germline V CDR1 and CDR2: LGHDT, YNNKEL (reference sequence). CDR3 in amino acids: CASSPVRGVTLHF. The CDR3 region has the DNA TGTGCCAGCAGTCCGGTCCGGGGAGTCACCCTCCACTTT.

This chain connects TRBV4-1 to TRBJ2-1, with D perhaps TRBD2 (6 bases). V was pared by 3 bases and J by 0 bases, with 12 bases between. The CDR3 totals 16 residues. Germline-derived CDR1 and CDR2 are MGHRA and YSYEKL. The CDR3 protein is CASSQARGGSYNEQFF. CDR3 sequence (DNA): TGCGCCAGCAGCCAGGCCCGGGGAGGCTCCTACAATGAGCAGTTCTTC.

In this sample, this clonotype turned up a few times. The chain combines TRBV7-2 with TRBJ2-7; D perhaps matches TRBD2 (5 bases). Germline CDR1 is SGHTA and CDR2 is FQGNSA. Trimming pared 0 bases from V and 5 bases from J, leaving 11 bases between. The CDR3 is 14 residues long. The CDR3: CASSLARVSHEQYF. In nucleotides, the CDR3 is TGTGCCAGCAGCTTAGCGCGGGTATCCCACGAGCAGTACTTC.

The V and J genes are TRBV5-1 and TRBJ2-2; TRBD1 matches 10 bases. The CDR3 covers 15 residues. V shed 7 bases, J shed 4 bases, and the junction held 7 bases outside the gene matches. In germline, CDR1 is SGHRS, CDR2 YFSETQ. CDR3 loop: CASAPGQGFTGELFF. As DNA, the CDR3 is TGCGCCAGCGCACCGGGACAGGGGTTCACCGGGGAGCTGTTTTTT.

There are a few counts of this clonotype. The V call is TRBV5-1, the J call TRBJ2-3; D is uncertain. Trimming pared 6 bases from V and 0 bases from J, leaving 14 bases between. There are 15 residues in the CDR3. Germline assignment: CDR1 SGHRS and CDR2 YFSETQ. The CDR3 DNA reads as TGCGCCAGCAACTTTAATCCGGGTAGCACAGATACGCAGTATTTT. This gives the protein CASNFNPGSTDTQYF.

This clonotype occurred many times. The J gene is TRBJ2-5, the V gene TRBV12-3 or TRBV12-4; D perhaps matches TRBD2 (6 bases). The CDR3 consists of 14 residues. V gave up 2 bases and J gave up 0 bases, with 7 bases separating them. CDR3 DNA: TGTGCCAGCAGTTTACTAGCGCACCAAGAGACCCAGTACTTC. It codes for CASSLLAHQETQYF.

The V and J genes are TRBV24-1 and TRBJ2-1; D is unclear. The CDR3 has 13 residues. V gave up 1 base and J gave up 7 bases, with 7 bases separating them. Per the germline V gene, CDR1 is KGHDR and CDR2 is SFDVKD. The CDR3 DNA is TGTGCCACCAGTGATTTCTACCGGAATGAGCAGTTCTTC. Protein product: CATSDFYRNEQFF.

This sequence joins TRBV5-4 and TRBJ2-1; 10 nucleotides align to TRBD2. This CDR3 is 16 amino acids long. After removal of 4 bases from V and 4 bases from J, the junction contained 8 bases not matched to a gene. Germline CDR1 SGHNT, CDR2 YYREEE (reference sequence). CDR3: CASSQIAGGLYNEQFF. In DNA, the CDR3 is TGTGCCAGCAGCCAGATAGCGGGGGGACTTTACAATGAGCAGTTCTTC.

The sample holds many counts of this clonotype. The rearrangement uses TRBV5-6 and TRBJ2-3; 10 nucleotides match TRBD1. Germline CDR1 reads SGHDT; CDR2 reads YYEEEE. This CDR3 has 16 residues. The V segment lost 7 bases and the J segment 2 bases; nucleotides outside the gene matches: 10. The CDR3 DNA sequence: TGTGCCAGCGACAAGACAGGGGGCGTACTCACAGATACGCAGTATTTT. It translates to CASDKTGGVLTDTQYF.

The V gene is TRBV13, the J gene TRBJ2-3; D not certain. The V end lost 4 bases, the J end lost 3 bases, and 14 bases lay between the germline ends. From germline, CDR1 is PRHDT and CDR2 FYEKMQ (reference sequence). The CDR3 sequence is 15 residues long. CDR3 sequence: CASSSEPGPTDTQYF. Written as DNA, the CDR3 is TGTGCCAGCAGCTCAGAACCCGGACCTACAGATACGCAGTATTTT.

The chain employs TRBV6-5 and TRBJ1-3, with 7 bases lining up with TRBD1. Germline loops: CDR1 MNHEY, CDR2 SVGAGI. J gave up 4 bases and V 6 bases, and 6 bases lay outside the gene matches. There are 14 residues in the CDR3. The chain's CDR3 is CASREQGRGNTIYF. The DNA for the CDR3 is TGTGCCAGCAGAGAACAGGGGCGCGGAAACACCATATATTTT.

This clonotype was counted a few times. This chain links TRBV12-3 or TRBV12-4 with TRBJ1-5; TRBD1 might be the D (5 bases). V was shortened by 6 bases and J by 4 bases, with 19 bases between the two germline ends. The CDR3 spans 16 residues. The CDR3 here is CASSSENWGGNQPQHF. The DNA for the CDR3 is TGTGCCAGCAGCTCTGAAAACTGGGGCGGGAATCAGCCCCAGCATTTT.

CDR3 DNA sequence: TGTGCCAGCAGTTCTCCAGGGAGAGGAAACACCATATATTTT. Translated: CASSSPGRGNTIYF. J is TRBJ1-3 and V is TRBV28; tentatively, D is TRBD1 (5 bases). Germline V CDR1 and CDR2: MDHEN, SYDVKM. The CDR3 is 14 residues long. Trimming removed 4 bases at V and 4 bases at J, with 11 bases between.